This is a list of T cell receptor beta chains from one sample in a study of a mutant IDH1 vaccine in newly diagnosed glioma. The antigens these receptors bind are not known. Some clones are missing from TCRdb's copy, which holds only in-frame ones; the method was immunoSEQ multiplex PCR. The data show about 94,000 clones, 89% seen once. This specimen was PBMCs, taken from a glioma patient whose treatment included an IDH1 peptide vaccine. The source is a woman in her 50s with glioma. The CDR3 runs from the conserved cysteine through the conserved F or W. Each record gives: V gene, D gene, J gene, clone size, CDR3 DNA, CDR3 protein. D genes are given only for firm matches. Clone size is given for some rows only: seen once, a few or many times, or a class if the clone is expanded.

TRBV18	.	TRBJ2-3	.	TGTGCCAGCTCACCCAACGGCGCGGATACGCAGTATTTT	CASSPNGADTQYF
TRBV5-1	.	TRBJ1-4	.	TGCGCCAGCAGCCAGACAGGCTCTGGTGAAAAACTGTTTTTT	CASSQTGSGEKLFF
TRBV11-2	.	TRBJ2-1	.	TGTGCCAGCAGCTTAGGGTGGGACCTGATCTCTCACAATGAGCAGTTCTTC	CASSLGWDLISHNEQFF
TRBV19	.	TRBJ2-2	.	TGTGCCAGTAGGGTGCAGGGAGGAAACCGGGAGCTGTTTTTT	CASRVQGGNRELFF
TRBV6-5	.	TRBJ1-2	.	TGTGCCAGCACCGAAAGGGACTCCTCGAGGGGCTACACCTTC	CASTERDSSRGYTF
TRBV9	.	TRBJ2-7	.	TGTGCCAGCAGCCCCGGGCGGAACGAGCAGTACTTC	CASSPGRNEQYF
TRBV27	TRBD1	TRBJ1-2	.	TGTGCCAGCAGTTTATCCCGGACAGGTAGTTATGGCTACACCTTC	CASSLSRTGSYGYTF
TRBV27	.	TRBJ2-1	.	TGTGCCAGCAGGGGCTCCTACAATGAGCAGTTCTTC	CASRGSYNEQFF
TRBV18	TRBD2	TRBJ2-1	once	TGTGCCAGCTCCCCTATAGCGGGAGGGGGGAGCTCCTACAATGAGCAGTTCTTC	CASSPIAGGGSSYNEQFF
TRBV6-1	.	TRBJ1-3	.	TGTGCCAGCAGTGAAGTTCCTGGCCTCACGGGAAACACCATATATTTT	CASSEVPGLTGNTIYF
TRBV5-1	.	TRBJ2-6	once	TGCGCCAGCAGCCCCAGCTACTCTGGGGCCAACGTCCTGACTTTC	CASSPSYSGANVLTF
TRBV27	.	TRBJ1-6	.	TGTGCCAGCAGTTTGGGCTATAATTCACCCCTCCACTTT	CASSLGYNSPLHF
TRBV9	.	TRBJ2-3	.	TGTGCCAGCAGCGCAGATTCCGGGACCTTCACAGATACGCAGTATTTT	CASSADSGTFTDTQYF
TRBV9	.	TRBJ2-7	.	TGTGCCAGCAGCGTAGGGGGATCTTACTACGAGCAGTACTTC	CASSVGGSYYEQYF
TRBV10-3	.	TRBJ1-2	.	TGTGCCATCGGGCCTGGGGACGGCTACACCTTC	CAIGPGDGYTF
TRBV7-3	.	TRBJ2-1	.	TGTGCCAGCAGCTCATCCCTCTACGCGGGGGCCAACAATGAGCAGTTCTTC	CASSSSLYAGANNEQFF
TRBV6-5	.	TRBJ2-5	.	TGTGCCAGCAGTCGAGGGGTTTTTCGAGAGACCCAGTACTTC	CASSRGVFRETQYF
TRBV7-9	.	TRBJ1-2	.	TGTGCCAGCAGCTTAGCGGGGGCTAGGGGCCCCGGCTACACCTTC	CASSLAGARGPGYTF
TRBV6-1	.	TRBJ2-7	few	TGTGCCAGCAGTGAAGAAGCGGGTAGCTCCTACGAGCAGTACTTC	CASSEEAGSSYEQYF
TRBV6-6	TRBD2	TRBJ2-4	once	TGTGCCAGCACCCCGGGGGGAGGGAAAAACATTCAGTACTTC	CASTPGGGKNIQYF
TRBV19	.	TRBJ1-5	.	TGTGCCAGTAGCCTCGCTCCCCTTGGCAATCAGCCCCAGCATTTT	CASSLAPLGNQPQHF
TRBV6-1	.	TRBJ1-5	.	TGTGCCAGCAGTGAAGTTCGGCAGGGTTGGCAGCCCCAGCATTTT	CASSEVRQGWQPQHF
TRBV5-3	.	TRBJ2-7	.	TGTGCCAGAAGCCCCCCCGGTCGAGATCGGCAAACCTACGAGCAGTACTTC	CARSPPGRDRQTYEQYF
TRBV5-1	.	TRBJ2-2	once	TGCGCCAGCAGCTTGCCGGAAACGGGCACCGGGGAGCTGTTTTTT	CASSLPETGTGELFF
TRBV10-3	TRBD1	TRBJ2-2	.	TGTGCCATCAGTGAGGGACAGGGGGCGCCCGGGGAGCTGTTTTTT	CAISEGQGAPGELFF
TRBV6-5	TRBD1	TRBJ1-2	.	TGTGCCAGCAGTTACTCGAGACAGGGTAACTATGGCTACACCTTC	CASSYSRQGNYGYTF
TRBV5-1	.	TRBJ2-2	.	TGCGCCAGCAGCTTGGAAGCCCACACCGGGGAGCTGTTTTTT	CASSLEAHTGELFF
TRBV5-4	TRBD2	TRBJ2-1	.	TGTGCCAGCAGCCCGACTAGCGGGAGTGTCAATGAGCAGTTCTTC	CASSPTSGSVNEQFF